This T cell receptor beta chain appears in the sequencing data of a study of cytomegalovirus exposure and HLA in healthy donors. 60 Vbeta and 13 Jbeta primers were used in PCR. The assay was immunoSEQ multiplex PCR, and TCRdb's table has in-frame clones only and misses some. The sample holds fewer than 250,000 clones; 60% to 80% are singletons and the top ten take 1.8%. Study-wide results and caveats: Researchers reported in a later analysis that common viral pathogens appeared linked to several top clusters. Across donors, presence/absence analyses took sequencing depth to be roughly uniform.

This clone has only a few counts. Its antigen is still unknown. Per the germline V gene, CDR1 is LGHNA and CDR2 is YSLEER. The CDR3 has 17 amino acids. V dropped 0 bases and J dropped 6; count of bases not matched to a gene: 7. The clonotype was recovered from a male donor in good health and CMV-seronegative. The material sequenced was PBMCs. The rearrangement joins TRBV4-3 to TRBJ1-6; 8 positions agree with TRBD1. CDR3 coding DNA: TGCGCCAGCAGCCAAGATCAGACAGGGGTGGTTAATTCACCCCTCCACTTT. Encoded protein: CASSQDQTGVVNSPLHF.